This T cell receptor (beta chain) was identified during a study of cytomegalovirus exposure and HLA in healthy donors (TCRdb year 2017). In the study overall: According to an earlier analysis of a few hundred of the donors, roughly 180 million T cells yielded 117 million unique TCR beta sequences and roughly 280 Gb of sequence data. An early release covering roughly 600 HLA-typed donors comprised about 310 gigabases of sequencing data and roughly 85 million unique TCR sequences. Of the approximately 400 genotyped donors, 81% were placed in the genetic ancestry cluster associated with self-reported Caucasian donors. The study was designed to test whether signatures of past pathogen exposure could be identified by cataloging public T cell receptors. Using immunosequencing, the study profiled T cell repertoires from 640 or so subjects and related those repertoires to cytomegalovirus serostatus. Along with the roughly 670-subject first cohort, a separate validation cohort of about 110 different subjects was used. The study combined high-throughput TCR immunosequencing, statistical association of individual TCRs with disease status, and machine learning to predict cytomegalovirus infection status. To study patterns of TCR occurrence, a later analysis re-analyzed previously published TCR beta repertoires from around 670 donors and added high-resolution HLA genotyping. In the later analysis, no new phenotypic data were used to find candidate immune exposures; instead, reliance was placed on TCR beta sequences and their occurrence across donors. An earlier analysis of some 500 of the donors used high-throughput TCR beta sequencing to judge whether each TCR beta V gene segment behaved as functional or pseudogenic. Donor age, sex, ethnicity and CMV serostatus were collected together with the repertoire data. A later genetic analysis used genome-wide SNP genotypes for about 60% of the roughly 700 donors, treating that subset as a discovery cohort. Every discovery cohort repertoire had been produced on one sequencing platform. HLA typing covered class I and class II loci at four-digit resolution. Typing coverage differed by locus: A, B, C, DRB1 and DQB1 were typed in about 620-640 donors, DQA1 in 522, DPA1 in around 580, and DPB1 in just under 480. Several DR-DQ haplotypes were handled as single units for association and clustering because linkage in the cohort was strong. Among about 400 genotyped donors of the cohort, an average of approximately 200,000 unique TCR beta nucleotide sequences was sequenced per donor, of which approximately 18% were non-productive. Broader findings and caveats from the paper: According to the authors, the approach could potentially be generalized to other disease states and immunological phenotypes. In an earlier analysis of approximately 600 of the donors, most TCR beta V segments were observed in productive rearrangements about 87% or about 30% of the time, broadly matching IMGT annotations. Correlated functional status among segregating V segments might reflect linkage disequilibrium, but an unknown experimental factor could not be ruled out. According to a later analysis, most CMV-associated TCR beta chains appeared to be HLA-restricted, and the HLA associations seemed to be driven largely by CMV exposure. The only immune exposure information available for the cohort was CMV serostatus. In vitro tests confirmed that three of the cytomegalovirus-associated TCR beta chains recognize cytomegalovirus antigens. The classifier was reported to diagnose cytomegalovirus status with high specificity and sensitivity in both the original cohort and the validation cohort. A later genetic analysis associated a missense DCLRE1C variant with V-gene and J-gene trimming of TCR beta chains, and an independent cohort replicated the association. According to a later analysis, parvovirus B19, influenza, CMV and Epstein-Barr virus appeared linked to several top co-occurrence clusters. When HLA alleles, especially DR and DQ, strongly co-occurred, TCR associations were difficult to assign to individual alleles. In a later analysis, TCR association rates were found to vary across HLA loci, with the most associated TCRs seen for DRB1 alleles and the fewest for HLA-C alleles. A later analysis found that HLA-associated TCR beta chains were more clonally expanded and had lower generation probabilities than equally common non-associated chains. Because the 87-base-pair reads could not distinguish some IMGT-functional V segments, including TRBV6-2 and TRBV6-3, those segments were excluded. HLA typing was unavailable for some donors at each locus, so association tests used only the typed subset. The study listed 150 to 200 TCR beta chains as associated with cytomegalovirus. A further reported finding was that TCR beta sequences accurately predicted the HLA-A and HLA-B alleles for most subjects in the first cohort. A group of highly shared sequence variants was considered likely to be a technical artifact of the sequencing pipeline. Roughly uniform sequencing depth across donors was assumed in presence/absence analyses, although this assumption may not hold. In a later analysis, around 17,000 TCR beta sequences were associated with specific HLA alleles at a false discovery rate of 0.05. Because counts were too low, approximately 18 rarely observed V segments, including chromosome 9 orphons, were excluded from the earlier analysis of fewer than 650 of the donors. In a later genetic analysis, fewer N-insertions in productive TCRs were reported among donors in an Asian-associated ancestry cluster than the approximately 630-donor mean. While some public TCRs were present in many individuals, most TCR sequences turned up only very rarely across donors. The cohort was sequenced for TCR beta chains only, and without alpha or paired-chain data the features that could be detected were limited.

The receptor library was made with the immunoSEQ multiplex PCR assay. The multiplex PCR relied on a mix of 60 forward primers for TCR Vbeta segments and 13 reverse primers for TCR Jbeta segments. The CDR3 region of rearranged TCR beta genes was amplified from genomic DNA with a multiplex PCR assay. On the Illumina HiSeq System, the amplified TCR beta libraries were sequenced as 87-base-pair reads. As for the original processing: A later analysis counted some 80 million unique TCR beta chains across the roughly 700 repertoires, and roughly 10 million of these chains were shared by at least two donors. To remove PCR and sequencing errors, raw reads were error-corrected and collapsed into unique sequences using a nearest-neighbor algorithm that merged closely related sequences. To assign V, D and J gene segments, CDR3 sequences were aligned to IMGT reference sequences. For a sequence to be retained, a match of at least six nucleotides was required to both a V gene segment and a J gene segment. Rearrangements were classified as productive when the CDR3 lacked stop codons and remained in frame with V and J, and all other rearrangements were classified as non-productive. Following IMGT convention, CDR3 was defined as the stretch from the second conserved V-encoded cysteine to the conserved J-encoded phenylalanine. Sequences without an unambiguous match to a single V gene segment were excluded from the earlier analysis of approximately 560 of the donors. In an earlier analysis of several hundred of the donors, V segments were called functional above 56.7% productive rearrangements and were called segregating when the between-donor standard deviation exceeded 5%. A statistical classification framework was built for diagnosing cytomegalovirus status from the catalog of TCR beta chain sequences. In a later analysis, V and J genes were assigned by comparing TCR nucleotide sequences against IMGT/GENE-DB human TR gene sequences. A later analysis assigned CDR3 sequences and most-parsimonious VDJ recombination scenarios with the TCRdist pipeline. In a later analysis, each TCR beta chain was defined by its CDR3 amino acid sequence together with its V-gene family, and reads without a unique V-gene family were excluded. As a way to deal with suspected cross-contamination and a sequencing artifact, a later analysis dropped 500 to 700 nucleotide sequences that were highly shared and had low generation probability. In a later analysis, a clonal expansion index for each public chain was calculated from normalized within-repertoire ranks of inferred template counts. Generation probabilities in a later analysis came from a VDJ recombination model fitted to out-of-frame rearrangements, and those results were checked against IGoR. In a later analysis, hypergeometric tests were used to score TCR-TCR, TCR-HLA and TCR-CMV co-occurrence, with a repertoire-size bias correction applied to TCR pairs. A later analysis estimated false discovery rates by permuting HLA or CMV assignments 20 times. A later analysis grouped co-occurring TCRs with DBSCAN, adding TCRdist sequence similarity when clustering within HLA-allele-positive subsets. Repertoires with fewer than 30,000 or more than 120,000 public chains were left out of co-occurrence clustering, as were about 5 repertoires with anomalous nucleotide sharing. TCRdb provides this immuneACCESS table in a form limited to in-frame rearrangements. Some clones are lacking; in checked studies, under half of them reflect an unresolved V gene, and why the rest are absent is not known. The DNA was the basis for D and trimming; V, J and clone size are from that table. The table kept for this sample lists approximately 72,000 clones. 2.5% to 3% of the sample is in the top ten clones.

Relative to germline, V is 8 bases shorter and J is 2 bases shorter, with 6 bases between their ends. The germline V gene (reference sequence) gives CDR1 as LNHDA and CDR2 as SQIVND. The CDR3 holds 11 amino acids from the cysteine to the phenylalanine. The entry retains the CDR3 DNA only, 33 bases that are in frame from base 1. In total, roughly 710 healthy bone marrow donors made up the cohort. All cohort members were sampled while nominally healthy, although unrecorded immune exposures were likely present. The donor tested CMV seronegative, placing the donor among the 350 or so seronegative members of the cohort. Every donor gave a peripheral blood sample, and the peripheral blood mononuclear cells from that sample were used for TCR beta sequencing. Genomic DNA was extracted from the blood cell samples with the Qiagen DNeasy Blood Extraction Kit. In the case of this clone: It has no known antigen specificity.

Source material: PBMCs. The TCR sequence derives from a man aged 35 to 55 in good health and CMV-seronegative. The sequence is built from TRBV19 and TRBJ2-5; a weak D assignment points to TRBD2 (6 bases agree). CDR3 reads: CASGRQETQYF. In nucleotide form, the sequence is TGTGCCAGTGGGAGGCAAGAGACCCAGTACTTC.